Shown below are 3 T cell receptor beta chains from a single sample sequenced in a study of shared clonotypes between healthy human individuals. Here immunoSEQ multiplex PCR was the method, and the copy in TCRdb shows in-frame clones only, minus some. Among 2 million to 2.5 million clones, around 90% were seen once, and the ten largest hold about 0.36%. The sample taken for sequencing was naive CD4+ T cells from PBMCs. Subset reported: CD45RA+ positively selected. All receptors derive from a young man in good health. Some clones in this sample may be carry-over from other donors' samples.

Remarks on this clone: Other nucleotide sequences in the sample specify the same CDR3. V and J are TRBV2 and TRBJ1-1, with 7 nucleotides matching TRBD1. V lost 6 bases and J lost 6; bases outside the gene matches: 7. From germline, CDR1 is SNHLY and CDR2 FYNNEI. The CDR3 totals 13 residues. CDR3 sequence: CASSLGQASEAFF. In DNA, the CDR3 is TGTGCCAGCAGCCTTGGACAGGCGTCTGAAGCTTTCTTT.

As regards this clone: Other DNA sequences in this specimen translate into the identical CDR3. CDR3 coding DNA: TGTGCCAGCAGTTTAGGGGGAGACTATGGCTACACCTTC. Encoded protein: CASSLGGDYGYTF. The gene calls are TRBV28 and TRBJ1-2, with a possible D match to TRBD1 (5 bases). CDR3 length equals 13 residues. Germline V gene lookup returns CDR1 MDHEN and CDR2 SYDVKM. Trimming pared 2 bases from V and 3 bases from J, leaving 7 bases between.

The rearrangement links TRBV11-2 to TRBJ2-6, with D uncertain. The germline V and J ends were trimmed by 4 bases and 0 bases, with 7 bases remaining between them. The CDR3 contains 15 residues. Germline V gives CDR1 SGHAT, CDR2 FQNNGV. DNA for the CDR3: TGTGCCAGCAGCTCTTTGAGCTCTGGGGCCAACGTCCTGACTTTC. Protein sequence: CASSSLSSGANVLTF.